Listed below are T cell receptor beta chains from one sample, sequenced in a study of T cell clones after liver transplantation. Assay: immunoSEQ multiplex PCR; the TCRdb copy retains only in-frame clones and omits some. The repertoire has some 110,000 clones, about nine tenths of them found once; the top ten carry 0.65% to 0.85%. The material was CD4+ T cells from blood, obtained 12 months after liver transplant. These TCRs come from a human patient who received a liver transplant. Some of these T cells may belong to the graft donor. CDR3s include the opening cysteine and the closing phenylalanine or tryptophan. A D gene is named only where the DNA matches it firmly. The size entry is marked missing in some rows and otherwise reads once, few, many or a size class.

J gene: TRBJ2-7; D gene: TRBD2; V gene: TRBV18; clone size: -; CDR3 DNA: TGTGCCAGCTCACCGCTAGCGGGCTTGGACGAGCAGTACTTC; CDR3 protein: CASSPLAGLDEQYF
J gene: TRBJ2-1; D gene: TRBD2; V gene: TRBV5-1; clone size: -; CDR3 DNA: TGCGCCAGCAGCTTGGGGCCGGGACTAACTAATGAGCAGTTCTTC; CDR3 protein: CASSLGPGLTNEQFF
J gene: TRBJ2-7; D gene: TRBD1; V gene: TRBV30; clone size: -; CDR3 DNA: TGTGCCTGGCGCCGGGACAGGGGAGTCTACGAGCAGTACTTC; CDR3 protein: CAWRRDRGVYEQYF
J gene: TRBJ1-1; D gene: TRBD1; V gene: TRBV10-3; clone size: few; CDR3 DNA: TGTGCCGTGACAGGGGCGGGTTCGAACACTGAAGCTTTCTTT; CDR3 protein: CAVTGAGSNTEAFF
J gene: TRBJ2-2; D gene: -; V gene: TRBV27; clone size: -; CDR3 DNA: TGTGCCAGCAGTTTAAGAGGGAATACCAACACCGGGGAGCTGTTTTTT; CDR3 protein: CASSLRGNTNTGELFF
J gene: TRBJ1-5; D gene: TRBD1; V gene: TRBV28; clone size: -; CDR3 DNA: TGTGCCAGCAGTTTATCGGACAGGTCTCAGCCCCAGCATTTT; CDR3 protein: CASSLSDRSQPQHF
J gene: TRBJ2-7; D gene: TRBD2; V gene: TRBV19; clone size: -; CDR3 DNA: TGTGCCAGTACGTCTAGCGGGGTGGCAGGCGAGCAGTACTTC; CDR3 protein: CASTSSGVAGEQYF
J gene: TRBJ2-1; D gene: -; V gene: TRBV7-5; clone size: -; CDR3 DNA: TGTGTCAGAAGCCCCGGACTACTTTCCTACAATGAGCAGTTCTTC; CDR3 protein: CVRSPGLLSYNEQFF
J gene: TRBJ2-7; D gene: -; V gene: TRBV7-8; clone size: few; CDR3 DNA: TGTGCCAGCAGCTTAGTAGCGGATTCCTACGAGCAGTACTTC; CDR3 protein: CASSLVADSYEQYF
J gene: TRBJ2-3; D gene: -; V gene: TRBV5-6; clone size: -; CDR3 DNA: TGTGCCAGCAGCGCCCCCGGGACGGTCACAGATACGCAGTATTTT; CDR3 protein: CASSAPGTVTDTQYF
J gene: TRBJ2-3; D gene: -; V gene: TRBV19; clone size: -; CDR3 DNA: TGTGCCAGTAGTAGGGTAACCCCAGATACGCAGTATTTT; CDR3 protein: CASSRVTPDTQYF
J gene: TRBJ1-1; D gene: -; V gene: TRBV7-9; clone size: once; CDR3 DNA: TGTGCCAGCAGCCCACAGGGTACTGAAGCTTTCTTT; CDR3 protein: CASSPQGTEAFF
J gene: TRBJ2-7; D gene: -; V gene: TRBV5-1; clone size: once; CDR3 DNA: TGCGCCAGCAGCTTGGCGGCGGACTACGAGCAGTACTTC; CDR3 protein: CASSLAADYEQYF
J gene: TRBJ1-4; D gene: TRBD1; V gene: TRBV19; clone size: -; CDR3 DNA: TGTGCCAGTACCCCCGACAGGGATGGAACTAATGAAAAACTGTTTTTT; CDR3 protein: CASTPDRDGTNEKLFF
J gene: TRBJ1-4; D gene: -; V gene: TRBV4-2; clone size: -; CDR3 DNA: TGTGCCAGCAGCCGAGAGGGGGGCAGGAAGGCGAATAATGAAAAACTGTTTTTT; CDR3 protein: CASSREGGRKANNEKLFF
J gene: TRBJ2-1; D gene: TRBD1; V gene: TRBV19; clone size: -; CDR3 DNA: TGTGCCAGTAGTATCCGGACAGGGGAACACAATGAGCAGTTCTTC; CDR3 protein: CASSIRTGEHNEQFF
J gene: TRBJ2-2; D gene: TRBD1; V gene: TRBV7-2; clone size: -; CDR3 DNA: TGTGCCAGCAGCTTAAGACAGGGGACCGGGGAGCTGTTTTTT; CDR3 protein: CASSLRQGTGELFF
J gene: TRBJ2-3; D gene: TRBD2; V gene: TRBV2; clone size: -; CDR3 DNA: TGTGCCAGCAGTGCGATGACTAGCGGGCCCGGGGCGCAGTATTTT; CDR3 protein: CASSAMTSGPGAQYF
J gene: TRBJ2-5; D gene: -; V gene: TRBV7-9; clone size: -; CDR3 DNA: TGTGCCAGCAGGACTAGTTTGGAGACCCAGTACTTC; CDR3 protein: CASRTSLETQYF
J gene: TRBJ2-1; D gene: -; V gene: TRBV5-1; clone size: -; CDR3 DNA: TGCGCCAGCAGCTTGGCCGCCGGTAGCCAAATCTCCTACAATGAGCAGTTCTTC; CDR3 protein: CASSLAAGSQISYNEQFF
J gene: TRBJ2-7; D gene: -; V gene: TRBV6-1; clone size: -; CDR3 DNA: TGTGCCAGCAGGGACTTCTACGAGCAGTACTTC; CDR3 protein: CASRDFYEQYF
J gene: TRBJ1-4; D gene: -; V gene: TRBV7-9; clone size: -; CDR3 DNA: TGTGCCAGCAGCTCAAGTGGGTCAAATGAAAAACTGTTTTTT; CDR3 protein: CASSSSGSNEKLFF
J gene: TRBJ1-1; D gene: TRBD1; V gene: TRBV19; clone size: -; CDR3 DNA: TGTGCCAGTAGTCGGGCAGGGGGCACTGAAGCTTTCTTT; CDR3 protein: CASSRAGGTEAFF
J gene: TRBJ2-3; D gene: -; V gene: TRBV18; clone size: once; CDR3 DNA: TGTGCCAGCTCAAATACGATGGGGGGTCAGGGCACAGATACGCAGTATTTT; CDR3 protein: CASSNTMGGQGTDTQYF
J gene: TRBJ2-1; D gene: -; V gene: TRBV27; clone size: -; CDR3 DNA: TGTGCCAGCAGTTTGTCCCGCTACAATGAGCAGTTCTTC; CDR3 protein: CASSLSRYNEQFF
J gene: TRBJ2-2; D gene: -; V gene: TRBV7-2; clone size: -; CDR3 DNA: TGTGCCAGCAGCCGCCGGACGAGCGCAACCGGGGAGCTGTTTTTT; CDR3 protein: CASSRRTSATGELFF
J gene: TRBJ1-4; D gene: -; V gene: TRBV18; clone size: -; CDR3 DNA: TGTGCCAGCTCACCGCAGGGAGGGGAGGAAAAACTGTTTTTT; CDR3 protein: CASSPQGGEEKLFF
J gene: TRBJ2-1; D gene: -; V gene: TRBV7-2; clone size: -; CDR3 DNA: TGTGCCAGCAGCTCACGCCAGGGTACTCTCAATGAGCAGTTCTTC; CDR3 protein: CASSSRQGTLNEQFF
J gene: TRBJ2-7; D gene: -; V gene: TRBV21-1; clone size: -; CDR3 DNA: TGTGCCAGCCCCAGCGGGAGTCACCACGAGCAGTACTTC; CDR3 protein: CASPSGSHHEQYF
J gene: TRBJ2-2; D gene: -; V gene: TRBV9; clone size: -; CDR3 DNA: TGTGCCAGCAGCGCTTCCCCCGGGACCGGGGAGCTGTTTTTT; CDR3 protein: CASSASPGTGELFF
J gene: TRBJ2-1; D gene: TRBD2; V gene: TRBV10-3; clone size: -; CDR3 DNA: TGTGCCATCAGTGATAGCGGGGGGGGTGAGCAGTTCTTC; CDR3 protein: CAISDSGGGEQFF